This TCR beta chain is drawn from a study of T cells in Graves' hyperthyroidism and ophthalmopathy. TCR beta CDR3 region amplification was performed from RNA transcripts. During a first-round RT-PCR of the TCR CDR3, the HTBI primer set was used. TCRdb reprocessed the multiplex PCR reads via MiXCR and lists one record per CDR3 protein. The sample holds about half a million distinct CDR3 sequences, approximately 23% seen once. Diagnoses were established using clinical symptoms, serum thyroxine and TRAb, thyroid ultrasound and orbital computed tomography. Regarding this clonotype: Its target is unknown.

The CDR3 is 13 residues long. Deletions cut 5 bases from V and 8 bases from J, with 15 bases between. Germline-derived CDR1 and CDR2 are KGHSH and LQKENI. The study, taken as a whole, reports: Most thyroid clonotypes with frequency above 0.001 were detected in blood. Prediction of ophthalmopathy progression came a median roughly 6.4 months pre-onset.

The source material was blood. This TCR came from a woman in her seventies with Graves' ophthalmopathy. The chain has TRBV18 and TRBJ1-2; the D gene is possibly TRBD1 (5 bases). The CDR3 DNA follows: TGTGCCAGCTCAGGGGCACAGTCGGACGGCTACACCTTC. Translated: CASSGAQSDGYTF.